The sample holds many counts of the clone carrying this T cell receptor (beta chain). Antigen specificity is unknown. The entry originates in a study of early T cells in non-severe SARS-CoV-2 infection. General study results and limits: VDJdb matching, biased toward anti-spike CD8 responses, missed private and CD4 specificities.

The V gene's germline CDR1 is ENHRY and CDR2 SYGVKD. The CDR3 length is 17 residues. V shed 10 bases and J shed 4 bases, with 26 bases lying between them. Unique molecular identifier tags were affixed to discrete cDNA molecules. Using its own MiXCR run on the 5' RACE reads, TCRdb lists one record per CDR3 protein. This repertoire shows some 96,000 distinct CDR3 sequences, about 16% found once; its top ten account for around 5.8%. This chain links TRBV10-3 with TRBJ2-1; D unresolved. Sequenced: whole blood. The clonotype was recovered from an adult who was a healthcare worker with PCR-confirmed SARS-CoV-2 infection or an uninfected control (not recorded which). The CDR3 spells CATHGVPNLSGYNEQFF. The CDR3 DNA follows: TGTGCCACCCATGGGGTACCCAACCTTTCGGGTTACAATGAGCAGTTCTTC.